The sequence of this T cell receptor (beta chain) was determined in a study of cytomegalovirus exposure and HLA in healthy donors. The table came from immunoSEQ multiplex PCR; TCRdb's copy has only in-frame clones and leaves some out. The sample gives more than 85,000 clones, approximately 93% of which show up once; around 1.2% is in the top ten. The sequenced material came from PBMCs. The receptor was derived from a young woman in good health and CMV-seropositive.

CDR3 in DNA: TGCGCCAGCAGCCTAACTTTGAGCTCCTACAATGAGCAGTTCTTC. As protein: CASSLTLSSYNEQFF. This chain links TRBV4-1 with TRBJ2-1, with D unclear. Germline values: CDR1 MGHRA, CDR2 YSYEKL. V lost 4 bases and J 0 bases, leaving 10 bases between the germline ends. This CDR3 contains 15 residues.